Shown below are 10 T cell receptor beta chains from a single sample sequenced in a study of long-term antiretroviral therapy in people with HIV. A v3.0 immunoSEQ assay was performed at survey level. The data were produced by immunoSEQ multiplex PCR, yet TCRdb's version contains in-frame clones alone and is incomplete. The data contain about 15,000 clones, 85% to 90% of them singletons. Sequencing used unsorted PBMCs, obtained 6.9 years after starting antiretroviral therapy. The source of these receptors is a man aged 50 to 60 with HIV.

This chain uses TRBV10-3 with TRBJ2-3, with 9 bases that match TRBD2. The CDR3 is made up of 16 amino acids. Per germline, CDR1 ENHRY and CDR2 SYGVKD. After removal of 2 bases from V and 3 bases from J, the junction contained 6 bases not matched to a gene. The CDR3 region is CAISESGREGTDTQYF. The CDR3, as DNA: TGTGCCATCAGTGAGAGTGGGCGGGAGGGTACAGATACGCAGTATTTT.

DNA of the CDR3: TGTGCCAGCAGCCAGGCCGCCTATGGCTACACCTTC. Translation gives CASSQAAYGYTF. The rearrangement joins TRBV14 to TRBJ1-2; D gene uncertain. This CDR3 region has 12 residues. V was cut by 3 bases and J by 4 bases, with 6 bases left in between. In germline, CDR1 is SGHDN, CDR2 FVKESK.

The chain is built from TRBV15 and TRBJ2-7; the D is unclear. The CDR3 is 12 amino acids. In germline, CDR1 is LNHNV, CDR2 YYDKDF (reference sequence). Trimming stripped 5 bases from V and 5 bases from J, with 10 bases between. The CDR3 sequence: CATSPRVDEQYF. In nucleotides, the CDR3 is TGTGCCACCAGCCCTCGTGTGGACGAGCAGTACTTC. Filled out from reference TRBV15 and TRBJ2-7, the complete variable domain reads DAMVIQNPRYQVTQFGKPVTLSCSQTLNHNVMYWYQQKSSQAPKLLFHYYDKDFNNEADTPDNFQSRRPNTSFCFLDIRSPGLGDTAMYLCATSPRVDEQYFGPGTRLTVT.

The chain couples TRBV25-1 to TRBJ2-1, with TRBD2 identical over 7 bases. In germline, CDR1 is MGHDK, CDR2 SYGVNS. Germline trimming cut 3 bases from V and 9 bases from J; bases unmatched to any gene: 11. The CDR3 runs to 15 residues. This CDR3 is CASSDPAGRLGEQFF. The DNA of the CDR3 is TGTGCCAGCAGTGATCCAGCGGGACGATTGGGTGAGCAGTTCTTC.

CDR3 nucleotides: TGTGCCAGCAGTTTAGGGGCGCAGGGGCCCTATGGCTACACCTTC. It specifies CASSLGAQGPYGYTF. This sequence joins TRBV27 and TRBJ1-2; a weak D match, TRBD1 (6 bases). Germline CDR1 reads MNHEY; CDR2 reads SMNVEV (reference sequence). V lost 2 bases, J lost 4 bases, and 14 bases lay in between. The CDR3 runs to 15 residues.

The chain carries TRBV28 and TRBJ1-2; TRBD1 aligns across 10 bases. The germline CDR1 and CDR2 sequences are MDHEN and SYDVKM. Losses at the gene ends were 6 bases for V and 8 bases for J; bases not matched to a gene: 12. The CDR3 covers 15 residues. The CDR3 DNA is TGTGCCAGCAGGAAACCAGGGACAGGGGTAGACGGCTACACCTTC. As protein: CASRKPGTGVDGYTF.

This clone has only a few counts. CDR3 nucleotide sequence: TGTGCTAGTGGCACCGGGGACAGGAACACCGGGGAGCTGTTTTTT. Its protein is CASGTGDRNTGELFF. The chain combines TRBV12-5 with TRBJ2-2; TRBD1 matches 7 bases. CDR1 LGHNT and CDR2 FRNRAP come from the germline V gene. CDR3 length: 15 residues. V shed 6 bases, J shed 1 base, and the junction held 5 bases outside the gene matches.

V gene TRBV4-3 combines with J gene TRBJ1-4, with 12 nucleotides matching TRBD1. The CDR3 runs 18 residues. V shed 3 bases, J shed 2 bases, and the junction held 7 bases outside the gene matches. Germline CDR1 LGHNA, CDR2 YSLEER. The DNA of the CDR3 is TGCGCCAGCAGCCACTATACGGGACAGGGGGCGACTAATGAAAAACTGTTTTTT. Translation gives CASSHYTGQGATNEKLFF.

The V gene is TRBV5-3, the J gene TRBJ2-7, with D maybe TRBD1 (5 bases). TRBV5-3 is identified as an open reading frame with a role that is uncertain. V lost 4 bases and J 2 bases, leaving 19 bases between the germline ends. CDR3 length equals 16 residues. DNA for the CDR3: TGTGCCAGAAGCGTTGGAATCGACAGCACAACCTACGAGCAGTACTTC. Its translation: CARSVGIDSTTYEQYF.

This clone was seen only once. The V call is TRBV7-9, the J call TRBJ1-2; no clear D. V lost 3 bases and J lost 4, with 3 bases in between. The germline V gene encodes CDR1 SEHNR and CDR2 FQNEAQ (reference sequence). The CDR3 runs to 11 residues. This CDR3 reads CASSFSYGYTF. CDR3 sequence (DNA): TGTGCCAGCAGCTTCAGCTATGGCTACACCTTC.